This T cell receptor beta chain is drawn from a study of blood T cell repertoires in COVID-19. Recruits, aged roughly 18 to 90 years, lived in approximately 26 US areas. Participants reported their clinical history, and cohort assignment relied on those reports. It was within 2 weeks before study entry that exposed participants met a COVID-19 case. Assay: immunoSEQ multiplex PCR; the TCRdb copy retains only in-frame clones and omits some. The table has approximately 300,000 clones, 90% seen once; the top ten hold about 4%. Germline CDR1 SGHTS, CDR2 YDEGEE. Trimming took off 3 bases at V and 0 bases at J, with 10 bases between the two ends. The CDR3 runs 15 residues.

This chain connects TRBV5-8 to TRBJ1-5; D possibly corresponds to TRBD1 (6 bases). Sequencing was carried out using PBMCs or T cells enriched from blood (not recorded which). The source of this sequence is a woman in her twenties or thirties who had been exposed to COVID-19. CDR3 loop: CASSYRDYSNQPQHF. The CDR3 DNA is TGTGCCAGCAGCTACAGGGACTATAGCAATCAGCCCCAGCATTTT.